A single sample gave rise to the 21 T cell receptor beta chains below, sequenced in a study of human T cells and chemical hapten exposure. MiXCR was run by TCRdb on the 5' RACE reads, yielding one entry per CDR3 protein. The sample consists of approximately 140,000 distinct CDR3 sequences, around 4% of them appearing once. Whole blood, unfractionated, served as the material for total RNA extraction. The receptor source for this set is a female donor in good health.

The rearrangement joins TRBV7-2 to TRBJ2-1, with 9 bases matching TRBD1. The germline V gene encodes CDR1 SGHTA and CDR2 FQGNSA. V shed 1 base and J 9 bases; nucleotides not matched to a gene: 1. The CDR3 consists of 13 residues. This CDR3 reads CASSLGQGVEQFF. The CDR3 bases are TGTGCCAGCAGCTTAGGACAGGGGGTTGAGCAGTTCTTC.

This clonotype has only a few counts. V is TRBV3-1 and J is TRBJ2-3; D possibly corresponds to TRBD1 (6 bases). Trimming removed 2 bases from V and 1 base from J, with 16 bases in between. The germline V gene has CDR1 LGHDT and CDR2 YNNKEL (reference sequence). CDR3 length: 17 residues. The chain's CDR3 is CASSQPAWGPGTDTQYF. The CDR3 DNA sequence: TGTGCCAGCAGCCAACCCGCGTGGGGGCCGGGCACAGATACGCAGTATTTT.

This clonotype was counted at least ten times. The rearrangement joins TRBV7-2 to TRBJ2-7, with D possibly being TRBD1 (5 bases). This CDR3 contains 15 residues. The V end lost 4 bases, the J end lost 1 base, and 14 bases lay between the germline ends. Per germline, CDR1 SGHTA and CDR2 FQGNSA. The CDR3 DNA follows: TGTGCCAGCAGCTCACAGGTTACTTCATCCTACGAGCAGTACTTC. This sequence encodes CASSSQVTSSYEQYF. Variable domain in full (rest from reference TRBV7-2 and TRBJ2-7): GAGVSQSPSNKVTEKGKDVELRCDPISGHTALYWYRQSLGQGLEFLIYFQGNSAPDKSGLPSDRFSAERTGGSVSTLTIQRTQQEDSAVYLCASSSQVTSSYEQYFGPGTRLTVT.

This clonotype was detected ten times or more. Here the CDR3 DNA reads TGTGCCAGTATCACCTTGACGACCACAGATACGCAGTATTTT. Amino acid sequence: CASITLTTTDTQYF. The chain recombines TRBV7-9 with TRBJ2-3; D uncertain. This CDR3 spans 14 amino acids. The ends were cut back, 9 bases at V and 2 bases at J, with 15 bases in the middle. CDR1 is SEHNR, CDR2 FQNEAQ, per germline (reference sequence).

This clonotype came up many times. The rearrangement links TRBV20-1 to TRBJ2-3; D unresolved. This CDR3 is built from 11 residues. V gave up 2 bases and J gave up 4 bases, with 4 bases separating them. Germline CDR1 and CDR2: DFQATT and SNEGSKA (reference sequence). The CDR3 DNA sequence: TGCAGTGCTAGATTTGCAGATACGCAGTATTTT. It is translated as CSARFADTQYF.

This clonotype was detected many times. This rearrangement joins TRBV19 to TRBJ2-2, with D tentatively TRBD2 (5 bases). The CDR3 spans 14 residues. Trimming shortened V by 7 bases and J by 1 base, and 10 bases separated the two germline ends. Looked up from germline, CDR1 is LNHDA and CDR2 is SQIVND (reference sequence). The CDR3 here is CASMWTWNTGELFF. The CDR3 DNA sequence: TGTGCCAGTATGTGGACTTGGAACACCGGGGAGCTGTTTTTT.

Concerning this clonotype itself: This could be a read error, since a much larger clone is one nucleotide away. CDR3 nucleotide sequence: TGTGCCAGCAGCACAGCGTTTTCAGAAGGGTATGGCTACACCTTC. It specifies CASSTAFSEGYGYTF. V usage is TRBV3-1 and J usage is TRBJ1-2, with D unresolved. V was cut by 5 bases and J by 5 bases, with 18 bases left in between. The CDR3 runs 15 residues. The germline gives CDR1 LGHDT, CDR2 YNNKEL (reference sequence). Supplemented by reference TRBV3-1 and TRBJ1-2, the full variable domain reads DTAVSQTPKYLVTQMGNDKSIKCEQNLGHDTMYWYKQDSKKFLKIMFSYNNKELIINETVPNRFSPKSPDKAHLNLHINSLELGDSAVYFCASSTAFSEGYGYTFGSGTRLTVV.

The table lists this clonotype with a few counts. The chain has TRBV25-1 and TRBJ2-1, with TRBD1 matching over 7 bases. V lost 4 bases to trimming and J lost 0 bases; unmatched junction nucleotides: 6. This CDR3 region has 16 residues. Germline CDR1 MGHDK, CDR2 SYGVNS. The CDR3 loop reads CASSALTGSSYNEQFF. CDR3 coding DNA: TGTGCCAGCAGTGCCTTGACAGGGAGCTCCTACAATGAGCAGTTCTTC.

This clonotype has a count of ten or more. This chain links TRBV27 with TRBJ1-6; no firm D call. CDR1 is MNHEY and CDR2 is SMNVEV in the germline V gene (reference sequence). The germline V and J ends were trimmed by 6 bases and 7 bases, with 19 bases remaining between them. This CDR3 is built from 16 residues. The CDR3 sequence: CASRVTWGAGNSPLHF. The CDR3 DNA follows: TGTGCCAGCAGAGTAACATGGGGAGCTGGGAATTCACCCCTCCACTTT.

This clonotype has a count of ten or more. The chain uses TRBV3-1 and TRBJ1-1, with unresolved D. V was trimmed by 2 bases and J by 1 base, leaving 5 bases between them. The germline CDR1 and CDR2 sequences are LGHDT and YNNKEL (reference sequence). The length of the CDR3 is 13 residues. The CDR3 DNA follows: TGTGCCAGCAGCCAACTTCGGAACACTGAAGCTTTCTTT. Its translation is CASSQLRNTEAFF.

Ten or more counts support this clonotype. The chain links TRBV5-1 to TRBJ2-2; no clear D. Trimming took off 3 bases at V and 3 bases at J, with 9 bases between the two ends. The CDR3 runs to 14 residues. The germline V gene has CDR1 SGHRS and CDR2 YFSETQ. The CDR3 sequence is CASSSGKYTGELFF. The CDR3 nucleotides read TGCGCCAGCAGCTCCGGCAAGTACACCGGGGAGCTGTTTTTT.

This clonotype was observed a few times. The chain uses TRBV27 and TRBJ2-5, with no clear D. V lost 5 bases and J 2 bases, leaving 9 bases between the germline ends. The CDR3 loop spans 13 amino acids. Germline V gene data show CDR1 as MNHEY and CDR2 as SMNVEV (reference sequence). Here the CDR3 reads CASSPLSQETQYF. CDR3 sequence (DNA): TGTGCCAGCAGTCCGCTCTCGCAAGAGACCCAGTACTTC.

This clonotype was detected ten times or more. The chain couples TRBV10-3 to TRBJ2-2, with a weak D call TRBD2 (6 bases). CDR3 length equals 14 residues. The V and J ends lost 7 bases and 0 bases respectively, with 9 bases between them. Germline V CDR1 and CDR2: ENHRY, SYGVKD. The CDR3 bases are TGTGCCATCAATCCGGGAGCGAACACCGGGGAGCTGTTTTTT. Encoded protein: CAINPGANTGELFF.

In this sample, this clonotype turned up a few times. This chain connects TRBV20-1 to TRBJ1-6, with a possible D match to TRBD1 (5 bases). Germline loops: CDR1 DFQATT, CDR2 SNEGSKA (reference sequence). CDR3 length equals 17 residues. Trimming cost V 5 bases and J 0 bases, with 17 bases left between them. The CDR3 sequence is CSASRGPLSSYNSPLHF. Here the CDR3 DNA reads TGCAGTGCTTCGAGGGGCCCACTGAGCTCCTATAATTCACCCCTCCACTTT.

This clonotype was detected ten times or more. This chain links TRBV7-9 with TRBJ1-4, with D maybe TRBD1 (5 bases). Trimming left V 1 base short and J 7 bases short, with 16 bases between. Germline values: CDR1 SEHNR, CDR2 FQNEAQ (reference sequence). The CDR3 is 16 amino acids. CDR3 nucleotide sequence: TGTGCCAGCAGCTTAGAGCCCCAGGGCTTTGGTGAAAAACTGTTTTTT. It yields the protein CASSLEPQGFGEKLFF. Looking up the rest from reference TRBV7-9 and TRBJ1-4 gives the full variable domain: DTGVSQNPRHKITKRGQNVTFRCDPISEHNRLYWYRQTLGQGPEFLTYFQNEAQLEKSRLLSDRFSAERPKGSFSTLEIQRTEQGDSAMYLCASSLEPQGFGEKLFFGSGTQLSVL.

A remark on this clonotype: This could be a read error, since a much larger clone is one nucleotide away. The V call is TRBV20-1, the J call TRBJ2-3; TRBD2 might be the D (5 bases). Germline assignment: CDR1 DFQATT and CDR2 SNEGSKA (reference sequence). The CDR3 has 14 residues. The CDR3 protein is CSAREPASTDTQCF. The CDR3 DNA is TGCAGTGCCCGAGAGCCGGCTAGCACAGATACGCAGTGTTTT.

This clonotype showed up many times. The chain carries TRBV29-1 and TRBJ2-3; 7 bases match TRBD2. The CDR3 extends over 14 amino acids. Germline CDR1 SQVTM, CDR2 ANQGSEA. V shed 2 bases and J 3 bases; nucleotides not matched to a gene: 5. CDR3 sequence: CSVERGLNTDTQYF. CDR3 bases: TGCAGCGTTGAACGGGGACTAAATACAGATACGCAGTATTTT.

This clonotype was counted many times. The chain couples TRBV9 to TRBJ1-1; D may be TRBD1 (6 bases). Germline-derived CDR1 and CDR2 are SGDLS and YYNGEE. CDR3 length equals 15 residues. V was shortened by 0 bases and J by 7 bases, with 16 bases between the two germline ends. The CDR3 is CASSVAGGPGNEAFF. The DNA of the CDR3 is TGTGCCAGCAGCGTAGCGGGGGGCCCGGGAAATGAAGCTTTCTTT.

This clonotype has ten or more counts. V and J are TRBV6-5 and TRBJ2-3; the D gene could be TRBD1 or TRBD2 (5 bases each). Germline V lookup: CDR1 MNHEY, CDR2 SVGAGI. This CDR3 has 15 residues. V lost 0 bases and J 1 base, leaving 8 bases between the germline ends. The CDR3 DNA reads as TGTGCCAGCAGTTACTCGAGGGGCCGCACAGATACGCAGTATTTT. This translates into CASSYSRGRTDTQYF.

This clonotype occurred many times. The V and J genes are TRBV5-8 and TRBJ2-3; 8 bases fit TRBD2. J lost 4 bases, V lost 0 bases, and 7 bases had no gene match. The CDR3 totals 16 residues. Per the germline V gene, CDR1 is SGHTS and CDR2 is YDEGEE. CDR3 nucleotide sequence: TGTGCCAGCAGCTTGGTGCGGGGGGCTAACCCAGATACGCAGTATTTT. Amino acid sequence: CASSLVRGANPDTQYF.

This clonotype was observed many times. V gene TRBV29-1 combines with J gene TRBJ2-3; D not resolved. CDR1 and CDR2 from the germline V gene are SQVTM and ANQGSEA. V lost 3 bases to trimming and J lost 2 bases, with 12 bases between them. The CDR3 loop spans 14 amino acids. DNA of the CDR3: TGCAGCGTTGATAGGGCAGTGCTCACAGATACGCAGTATTTT. Protein: CSVDRAVLTDTQYF.